This T cell receptor beta chain was sequenced in a study of Ad26.COV2.S vaccination and SARS-CoV-2 variants. The overall study: Once or twice, 56 days apart, Ad26.COV2.S was delivered intramuscularly. General observations from the study: Substantial breadth was reportedly displayed by spike-specific CD8+ and CD4+ T cell responses after vaccination.

The length of the CDR3 is 12 residues. J lost 10 bases, V lost 6 bases, and 8 bases had no gene match. Per germline, CDR1 MDHEN and CDR2 SYDVKM. Using immunoSEQ multiplex PCR, the repertoire was profiled, and TCRdb retains in-frame clones only, with some absent. The profile shows a few hundred thousand clones, about four fifths of them singletons. Remarks on this clone: What it binds is unknown.

Treatment of the sample: over 15 received Ad26.COV2.S at low or high dose, single or two shots; 5 received placebo; per-sample allocation not given. Collection of the samples took place on day 63 after the first injection of vaccine or placebo. This sequence originates from a person aged 18-60 years who received the Ad26.COV2.S COVID-19 vaccine or a placebo. This specimen consisted of peripheral blood, obtained in a trial of Ad26.COV2.S vaccine versus placebo. The chain couples TRBV28 to TRBJ1-1; TRBD1 matches at 7 bases. The CDR3 DNA reads as TGTGCCAGCAGCTCCCGGACAGGCGGAGCTTTCTTT. Residues: CASSSRTGGAFF.